The 3 T cell receptor beta chains below come from one sample, sequenced in a study of molecular identifiers for immune sequencing clone quantification. TCRdb independently ran MiXCR on the PCR reads; one entry per CDR3 protein. The profile covers approximately 550,000 distinct CDR3 sequences, with 20% to 25% appearing a single time and about 0.8% taken by the ten largest. Sequencing was carried out using naive CD8+ T cells from blood, with Jurkat cell RNA spiked in. Subset indicated: FACS-sorted CD8+CD4-CCR7+CD45RA+ naive T cells. The origin of the receptors is a human donor in good health. Some libraries in this study had Jurkat cell RNA spiked in.

This clonotype was counted a few times. The chain employs TRBV29-1 and TRBJ2-7; D perhaps matches TRBD2 (7 bases). Germline V CDR1 and CDR2: SQVTM, ANQGSEA. The CDR3 contains 17 residues. Between the trimmed V and J ends, which lost 0 bases and 1 base, there was a span of 19 bases. The CDR3 region is CSVEEADGGGLSYEQYF. DNA of the CDR3: TGCAGCGTTGAAGAAGCGGATGGGGGGGGCCTTTCCTACGAGCAGTACTTC.

This clonotype was observed a few times. The chain combines TRBV27 with TRBJ2-7, with 7 nucleotides matching TRBD1. With V trimmed by 4 bases and J by 2 bases, 5 bases remained unmatched. Germline loops: CDR1 MNHEY, CDR2 SMNVEV (reference sequence). The CDR3 loop spans 14 amino acids. CDR3 nucleotide sequence: TGTGCCAGCAGTTGGGGACAGTCGACCTACGAGCAGTACTTC. Residues: CASSWGQSTYEQYF.

This clonotype was seen many times. CDR3 DNA: TGTGCCAGTAACACCGGGACACCCAATCAGCCCCAGCATTTT. It specifies CASNTGTPNQPQHF. This rearrangement joins TRBV19 to TRBJ1-5; D is perhaps TRBD1 (6 bases). CDR1 LNHDA and CDR2 SQIVND come from the germline V gene (reference sequence). V gave up 7 bases and J gave up 3 bases, with 13 bases separating them. The CDR3 spans 14 residues.